The clone carrying this TCR beta chain has just a few counts. The antigen is unknown. As for time point: cycle 4 day 1 (C4D1), after 6 weeks of nivolumab. Each and every patient relapsed after autologous stem cell transplantation, and patients got differing brentuximab vedotin exposure. This sample is part of a study of PD-1 blockade in classical Hodgkin lymphoma. The assay was immunoSEQ multiplex PCR, and TCRdb's table has in-frame clones only and misses some. The table lists about 90,000 clones, about nine tenths of them singletons, with approximately 2.9% in the top ten. Regarding the study as a whole: Researchers reported that CD4+ TCR diversity, though not CD8+, rose significantly by C4D1. Nivolumab initiation under 1 year post-ASCT meant exclusion.

Per the germline V gene, CDR1 is SGHTA and CDR2 is FQGNSA. The CDR3 is made up of 13 amino acids. V lost 3 bases, J lost 4 bases, and 9 bases lay in between. The TCR comes from a human donor with classical Hodgkin lymphoma. The specimen was peripheral blood mononuclear cells (PBMCs), collected before the fourth cycle of nivolumab. The rearrangement uses TRBV7-2 and TRBJ1-1; D possibly corresponds to TRBD1 (5 bases). CDR3 region: CASSFQGFTEAFF. The DNA for the CDR3 is TGTGCCAGCAGCTTCCAGGGATTCACTGAAGCTTTCTTT.